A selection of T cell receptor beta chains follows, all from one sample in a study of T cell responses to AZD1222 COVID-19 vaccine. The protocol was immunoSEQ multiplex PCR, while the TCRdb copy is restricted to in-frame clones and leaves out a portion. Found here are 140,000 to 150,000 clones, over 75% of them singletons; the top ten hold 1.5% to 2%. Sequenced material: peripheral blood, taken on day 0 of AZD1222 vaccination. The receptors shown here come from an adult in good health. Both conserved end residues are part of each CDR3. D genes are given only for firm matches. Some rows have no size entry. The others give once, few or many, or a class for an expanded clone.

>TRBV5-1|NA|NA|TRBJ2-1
TGCGCCAGCAGCTTGGCCCCCGGACAGTCGGTGAATGAGCAGTTCTTC
CASSLAPGQSVNEQFF
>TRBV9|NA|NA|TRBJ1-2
TGTGCCAGCAGCCCCGACGCGGGTATTGGTGGTGGCTACACCTTC
CASSPDAGIGGGYTF
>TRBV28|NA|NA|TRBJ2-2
TGTGCCAGCAGTTCAGTCCAGCCACAGAACACCGGGGAGCTGTTTTTT
CASSSVQPQNTGELFF
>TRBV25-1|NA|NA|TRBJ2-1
TGTGCCAGCAGTGGGTTAAAAGCGGGCTCCTACAATGAGCAGTTCTTC
CASSGLKAGSYNEQFF
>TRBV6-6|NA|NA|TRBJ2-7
TGTGCCAGCAGTTACTCTCCACGATACGAGCAGTACTTC
CASSYSPRYEQYF
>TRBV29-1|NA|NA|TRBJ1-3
TGCAGCGTTGAAGTAGCAGATGGAAACACCATATATTTT
CSVEVADGNTIYF
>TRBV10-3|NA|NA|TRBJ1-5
TGTGCCATCAGTGATCCCGGCAGGGGCGGCAATCAGCCCCAGCATTTT
CAISDPGRGGNQPQHF
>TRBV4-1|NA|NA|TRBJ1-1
TGCGCCAGCAGCGATAACACTGAAGCTTTCTTT
CASSDNTEAFF
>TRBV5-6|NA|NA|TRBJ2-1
TGTGCCAGCAGCCCAAATATGGTCGATGAGCAGTTCTTC
CASSPNMVDEQFF
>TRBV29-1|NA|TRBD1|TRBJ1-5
TGCAGCGCCAGGACAGGGGGCGATCAGCCCCAGCATTTT
CSARTGGDQPQHF
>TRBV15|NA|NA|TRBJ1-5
TGTGCCACCAGCAGTGTCACCAATCAGCCCCAGCATTTT
CATSSVTNQPQHF
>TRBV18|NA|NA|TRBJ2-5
TGTGCCAGCTCACCAGTGGGGGAGACCCAGTACTTC
CASSPVGETQYF
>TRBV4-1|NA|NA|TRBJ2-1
TGCGCCAGCAGCCAAGTGACTCTCGGCGATGAGCAGTTCTTC
CASSQVTLGDEQFF
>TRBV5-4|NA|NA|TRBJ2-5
TGTGCCAGCAGCTTGGCGGCTAGAGCCCAAGAGACCCAGTACTTC
CASSLAARAQETQYF
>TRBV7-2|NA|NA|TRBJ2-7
TGTGCCAGCAGCTTCGGCTCCTCCTACGAGCAGTACTTC
CASSFGSSYEQYF
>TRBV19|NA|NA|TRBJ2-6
TGTGCCAGTACAACCCCACGCATAGCTGGGGCCAACGTCCTGACTTTC
CASTTPRIAGANVLTF
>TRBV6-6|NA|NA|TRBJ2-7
TGTGCCAGCAGTTACTCGAACAGGGGAGGTCTGGGCGAGCAGTACTTC
CASSYSNRGGLGEQYF
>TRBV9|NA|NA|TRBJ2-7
TGTGCCAGCGGGGGCAGCTCCTACGAGCAGTACTTC
CASGGSSYEQYF
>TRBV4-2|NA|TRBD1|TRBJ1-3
TGTGCCAGCAGCCAAACAGACAGGGGGACTGGAAACACCATATATTTT
CASSQTDRGTGNTIYF
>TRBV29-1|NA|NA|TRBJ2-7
TGCAGCGTTGTACAGTCCCACGAGCAGTACTTC
CSVVQSHEQYF
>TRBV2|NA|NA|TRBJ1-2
TGTGCCAGCAAGAACTATGGCTACACCTTC
CASKNYGYTF
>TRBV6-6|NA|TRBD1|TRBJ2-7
TGTGCCAGCAGTGGGACAGCCCTTCCTTACGAGCAGTACTTC
CASSGTALPYEQYF
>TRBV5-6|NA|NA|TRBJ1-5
TGTGCCAGCAGCTTGGCCCCAAGTAGCAATCAGCCCCAGCATTTT
CASSLAPSSNQPQHF
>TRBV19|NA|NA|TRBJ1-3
TGTGCCAGTAGTGACCGTTCCCACACCATATATTTT
CASSDRSHTIYF
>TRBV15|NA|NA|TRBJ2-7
TGTGCCACCAGCAGAGAGAGGTTTGGTGGGGGGATCCCCTACGAGCAGTACTTC
CATSRERFGGGIPYEQYF
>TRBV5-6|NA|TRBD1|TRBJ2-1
TGTGCCAGCAGCCTGTCCGGGACAGGGAACACCAATGAGCAGTTCTTC
CASSLSGTGNTNEQFF
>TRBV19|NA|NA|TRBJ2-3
TGTGCCAGTCAAAGCCTCAAGGGCGCAGATACGCAGTATTTT
CASQSLKGADTQYF
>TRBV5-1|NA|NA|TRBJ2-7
TGCGCCAGCAGCTTGGCCGTCGGCGACTACGAGCAGTACTTC
CASSLAVGDYEQYF
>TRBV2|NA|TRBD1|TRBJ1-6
TGTGCCAGCATAGACGGACAGGGGTCCCACTTT
CASIDGQGSHF
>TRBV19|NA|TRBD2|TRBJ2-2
TGTGCCAGTAGTCCACCGGGACTACCCGGGGAGCTGTTTTTT
CASSPPGLPGELFF
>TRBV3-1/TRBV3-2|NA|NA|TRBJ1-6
TGTGCCAGCAGCCCCCGCGGATCGAGGGCTTCACCCCTCCACTTT
CASSPRGSRASPLHF
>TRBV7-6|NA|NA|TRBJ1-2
TGTGCCAGCAGCTTATACCAAGGCAACTATGGCTACACCTTC
CASSLYQGNYGYTF
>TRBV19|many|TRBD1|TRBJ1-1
TGTGCCAGTAGTTTAGGGACAGTCACTGAAGCTTTCTTT
CASSLGTVTEAFF
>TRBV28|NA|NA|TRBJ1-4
TGTGCCAGCACCCCTCTCGGGGTAGGAGGCGAAAAACTGTTTTTT
CASTPLGVGGEKLFF
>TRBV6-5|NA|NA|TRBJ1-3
TGTGCCAGCAGTTACTTGGGAACTGGAAACACCATATATTTT
CASSYLGTGNTIYF